The 5 T cell receptor beta chains given below trace back to one sample, sequenced in a study of blood T cell repertoires in COVID-19. Method: immunoSEQ multiplex PCR; TCRdb's copy keeps in-frame clones and lacks some. Found here are some 82,000 clones, around 83% of them singletons; the top ten hold around two fifths. Sequencing used peripheral blood. The receptors stem from a man older than 75 with active or convalescent COVID-19.

The chain links TRBV4-1 to TRBJ2-7; 11 bases are shared with TRBD2. Trimming cost V 2 bases and J 6 bases; bases outside gene matches: 9. The CDR3 has 16 amino acids. Looked up from germline, CDR1 is MGHRA and CDR2 is YSYEKL. The CDR3: CASSQSTSGSLFEQYF. Here the CDR3 DNA reads TGCGCCAGCAGCCAAAGCACTAGCGGGAGTCTGTTCGAGCAGTACTTC.

Details on this clone: Other nucleotide sequences from this sample produce the same CDR3. The chain carries TRBV20-1 and TRBJ2-7; tentative D call: TRBD1 (6 bases). This CDR3 contains 11 residues. In germline, CDR1 is DFQATT, CDR2 SNEGSKA (reference sequence). Between the trimmed V and J ends, which lost 3 bases and 3 bases, there was a span of 6 bases. CDR3 sequence: CSARDSYEQYF. Here the CDR3 DNA reads TGCAGTGCTAGGGACAGCTACGAGCAGTACTTC.

This sequence joins TRBV7-8 and TRBJ1-2, with 8 positions matching TRBD1. J gave up 4 bases and V 4 bases, and 8 bases lay outside the gene matches. Germline CDR1 SGHVS, CDR2 FQNEAQ. CDR3 length: 15 residues. CDR3 nucleotides: TGTGCCAGCAGCTCCGCAGGGGGCTTTCCCTATGGCTACACCTTC. It specifies CASSSAGGFPYGYTF.

V is TRBV5-4 and J is TRBJ1-5; D might be TRBD1 (6 bases). The CDR3 runs 17 residues. V lost 2 bases and J lost 7, with 22 bases in between. Germline-derived CDR1 and CDR2 are SGHNT and YYREEE (reference sequence). This CDR3 is CASSLGPGRGNVQPQHF. The CDR3, as DNA: TGTGCCAGCAGCTTAGGCCCCGGCAGGGGCAACGTACAGCCCCAGCATTTT.

The J gene is TRBJ2-1, the V gene TRBV12-5; perhaps TRBD1 as D (6 bases). The V gene's germline CDR1 is LGHNT and CDR2 FRNRAP. This CDR3 is built from 18 residues. V lost 7 bases and J lost 1, with 23 bases in between. CDR3 DNA sequence: TGTGCTAGTGTTTCTTCTCCGAGTGGGGGCCGGTCCTACAATGAGCAGTTCTTC. It yields the protein CASVSSPSGGRSYNEQFF.